This T cell receptor beta chain was observed in a study of T cell responses to AZD1222 COVID-19 vaccine. Notes on the study in general: White British ancestry dominated among donors, who included more females, and clonal diversity was possibly underestimated. Two doses of AZD1222 preceded a rise in Spike-specific TCR breadth and depth. Repertoire sampling happened only post peak T cell response.

The CDR3 spans 14 residues. CDR1 and CDR2 (germline): WSHSY, SAAADI. V lost 7 bases and J 1 base, leaving 12 bases between the germline ends. Remarks on this clone: The antigen remains unidentified.

This table comes from immunoSEQ multiplex PCR, and its TCRdb copy is limited to in-frame clones, with some not included. This sample has more than 85,000 clones, with 85% to 90% found just once. This clonotype was obtained from an adult in good health. The V call is TRBV10-2, the J call TRBJ2-3, with D possibly matching TRBD2 (5 bases). Sequencing was performed on peripheral blood, taken on day 0 of AZD1222 vaccination. The CDR3 sequence: CASKKRLGTDTQYF. In DNA form, the CDR3 reads TGCGCCAGCAAGAAGCGGCTCGGCACAGATACGCAGTATTTT.